A selection of T cell receptor beta chains follows, all from one sample in a study of shared clonotypes between healthy human individuals. This table comes from immunoSEQ multiplex PCR, and its TCRdb copy is limited to in-frame clones, with some not included. The sample shows 500,000 to 700,000 clones, around 96% of them seen only once. The sequencing sample was made of naive CD8+ T cells sorted from blood. The receptors were sampled from a woman aged 25 to 45 in good health. Both conserved end residues are part of each CDR3. Each record gives: J gene, D gene, V gene, clone size, CDR3 protein, CDR3 DNA. D genes are given only for firm matches. Clone size is shown for a subset of rows, as once, few, many or a class of expanded clone.

J gene: TRBJ2-3; D gene: NA; V gene: TRBV7-8; clone size: NA; CDR3 protein: CASSFPPGVTDTQYF; CDR3 DNA: TGTGCCAGCAGCTTCCCCCCGGGGGTGACAGATACGCAGTATTTT
J gene: TRBJ2-7; D gene: TRBD2; V gene: TRBV9; clone size: NA; CDR3 protein: CASSIRGGGIYEQYF; CDR3 DNA: TGTGCCAGCAGCATACGGGGGGGTGGCATCTACGAGCAGTACTTC
J gene: TRBJ2-7; D gene: TRBD2; V gene: TRBV19; clone size: NA; CDR3 protein: CASSAAGGYEQYF; CDR3 DNA: TGTGCCAGTAGTGCTGCGGGAGGGTACGAGCAGTACTTC
J gene: TRBJ2-7; D gene: NA; V gene: TRBV29-1; clone size: NA; CDR3 protein: CSVEQSGDYEQYF; CDR3 DNA: TGCAGCGTGGAGCAGTCAGGAGACTACGAGCAGTACTTC
J gene: TRBJ2-7; D gene: NA; V gene: TRBV4-1; clone size: NA; CDR3 protein: CASSQDTETYEQYF; CDR3 DNA: TGCGCCAGCAGCCAAGATACAGAAACCTACGAGCAGTACTTC
J gene: TRBJ1-1; D gene: NA; V gene: TRBV27; clone size: NA; CDR3 protein: CASSLGGGWLNTEAFF; CDR3 DNA: TGTGCCAGCAGTCTGGGTGGGGGGTGGTTGAACACTGAAGCTTTCTTT
J gene: TRBJ1-3; D gene: NA; V gene: TRBV5-1; clone size: NA; CDR3 protein: CASSLWTAGNTIYF; CDR3 DNA: TGCGCCAGCAGCTTGTGGACAGCTGGAAACACCATATATTTT
J gene: TRBJ1-1; D gene: NA; V gene: TRBV14; clone size: NA; CDR3 protein: CASSQTWGRNTEAFF; CDR3 DNA: TGTGCCAGCAGCCAAACCTGGGGGCGGAACACTGAAGCTTTCTTT
J gene: TRBJ2-7; D gene: NA; V gene: TRBV28; clone size: NA; CDR3 protein: CASSFALGSIHEQYF; CDR3 DNA: TGTGCCAGCAGTTTCGCGTTAGGCAGTATCCACGAGCAGTACTTC
J gene: TRBJ2-2; D gene: NA; V gene: TRBV4-1; clone size: NA; CDR3 protein: CASSRSRGSEAGELFF; CDR3 DNA: TGCGCCAGCAGCAGGAGCCGGGGGAGTGAGGCCGGGGAGCTGTTTTTT
J gene: TRBJ2-7; D gene: TRBD2; V gene: TRBV30; clone size: NA; CDR3 protein: CAWKLAGAEQYF; CDR3 DNA: TGTGCCTGGAAGCTAGCGGGAGCCGAGCAGTACTTC
J gene: TRBJ2-3; D gene: TRBD2; V gene: TRBV7-9; clone size: once; CDR3 protein: CASSLAGMGPDTQYF; CDR3 DNA: TGTGCCAGCAGCCTAGCGGGGATGGGGCCAGATACGCAGTATTTT
J gene: TRBJ2-1; D gene: NA; V gene: TRBV5-1; clone size: NA; CDR3 protein: CASSLASYDNEQFF; CDR3 DNA: TGCGCCAGCAGCTTGGCGTCCTACGACAATGAGCAGTTCTTC
J gene: TRBJ1-1; D gene: NA; V gene: TRBV27; clone size: NA; CDR3 protein: CASRRGVEAFF; CDR3 DNA: TGTGCCAGCAGGCGAGGGGTTGAAGCTTTCTTT
J gene: TRBJ1-2; D gene: NA; V gene: TRBV27; clone size: NA; CDR3 protein: CASSLQGSHGYTF; CDR3 DNA: TGTGCCAGCAGTCTGCAGGGGTCCCATGGCTACACCTTC
J gene: TRBJ2-3; D gene: NA; V gene: TRBV13; clone size: NA; CDR3 protein: CASSPTSTDTQYF; CDR3 DNA: TGTGCCAGCAGCCCTACTAGCACAGATACGCAGTATTTT
J gene: TRBJ2-3; D gene: TRBD2; V gene: TRBV28; clone size: NA; CDR3 protein: CASSLIGGSFADTQYF; CDR3 DNA: TGTGCCAGCAGTTTAATCGGCGGGAGTTTCGCAGATACGCAGTATTTT
J gene: TRBJ1-2; D gene: TRBD1; V gene: TRBV13; clone size: NA; CDR3 protein: CASSPALQGEGYTF; CDR3 DNA: TGTGCCAGCAGCCCCGCCCTACAGGGGGAAGGCTACACCTTC
J gene: TRBJ1-2; D gene: NA; V gene: TRBV29-1; clone size: NA; CDR3 protein: CSVGKEEISYGYTF; CDR3 DNA: TGCAGCGTTGGGAAGGAGGAAATCTCCTATGGCTACACCTTC
J gene: TRBJ2-1; D gene: NA; V gene: TRBV13; clone size: once; CDR3 protein: CASSLAGANYNEQFF; CDR3 DNA: TGTGCCAGCAGCTTAGCGGGAGCTAACTACAATGAGCAGTTCTTC
J gene: TRBJ2-7; D gene: NA; V gene: TRBV10-1; clone size: NA; CDR3 protein: CASSEGRGLSYEQYF; CDR3 DNA: TGCGCCAGCAGTGAGGGCCGAGGTCTTTCCTACGAGCAGTACTTC
J gene: TRBJ2-7; D gene: NA; V gene: TRBV5-5; clone size: NA; CDR3 protein: CASSFQGHEQYF; CDR3 DNA: TGTGCCAGCAGCTTCCAGGGACACGAGCAGTACTTC
J gene: TRBJ1-5; D gene: TRBD1; V gene: TRBV28; clone size: NA; CDR3 protein: CASRGGRSNQPQHF; CDR3 DNA: TGTGCCAGCAGAGGGGGCAGATCAAATCAGCCCCAGCATTTT
J gene: TRBJ2-1; D gene: NA; V gene: TRBV30; clone size: NA; CDR3 protein: CAWSVNEQFF; CDR3 DNA: TGTGCCTGGAGTGTAAACGAGCAGTTCTTC
J gene: TRBJ1-1; D gene: NA; V gene: TRBV6-6; clone size: NA; CDR3 protein: CASSYSDSEAFF; CDR3 DNA: TGTGCCAGCAGTTACTCAGACAGTGAAGCTTTCTTT
J gene: TRBJ1-5; D gene: NA; V gene: TRBV27; clone size: NA; CDR3 protein: CASSLGGTHEAQHF; CDR3 DNA: TGTGCCAGCAGTTTGGGGGGGACCCACGAGGCCCAGCATTTT
J gene: TRBJ2-7; D gene: NA; V gene: TRBV11-2; clone size: NA; CDR3 protein: CASSLEFAGTYEQYF; CDR3 DNA: TGTGCCAGCAGCTTAGAGTTTGCGGGAACCTACGAGCAGTACTTC
J gene: TRBJ2-1; D gene: TRBD2; V gene: TRBV18; clone size: NA; CDR3 protein: CASSPGQRGTRNEQFF; CDR3 DNA: TGTGCCAGCTCACCCGGACAGCGGGGGACTAGGAATGAGCAGTTCTTC
J gene: TRBJ1-2; D gene: NA; V gene: TRBV4-2; clone size: NA; CDR3 protein: CASSQAASTNYGYTF; CDR3 DNA: TGTGCCAGCAGCCAAGCGGCCTCCACTAACTATGGCTACACCTTC
J gene: TRBJ1-5; D gene: NA; V gene: TRBV27; clone size: NA; CDR3 protein: CASSLQGSQPQHF; CDR3 DNA: TGTGCCAGCAGTCTACAGGGTAGTCAGCCCCAGCATTTT
J gene: TRBJ2-2; D gene: NA; V gene: TRBV7-8; clone size: NA; CDR3 protein: CASSLIGGGELFF; CDR3 DNA: TGTGCCAGCAGCTTAATAGGCGGCGGGGAGCTGTTTTTT
J gene: TRBJ2-1; D gene: NA; V gene: TRBV27; clone size: NA; CDR3 protein: CASSTLRPSSYNEQFF; CDR3 DNA: TGTGCCAGCAGTACGCTTAGACCTAGCTCCTACAATGAGCAGTTCTTC
J gene: TRBJ1-4; D gene: TRBD1; V gene: TRBV28; clone size: once; CDR3 protein: CASSSEDREKLFF; CDR3 DNA: TGTGCCAGCAGTTCCGAGGACAGGGAAAAACTGTTTTTT